This TCR beta chain was identified during a study of blood T cell repertoires in COVID-19. Self-reported history from a screening survey and questionnaire set each donor's cohort. Clones were sequenced by immunoSEQ multiplex PCR, and TCRdb holds only the in-frame ones, with some missing. The sample has fewer than 200,000 clones, approximately 78% seen once. Trimming shortened V by 6 bases and J by 4 bases, and 12 bases separated the two germline ends. CDR1 is MRHNA and CDR2 is SNTAGT in the germline V gene. This CDR3 region has 13 residues. The TCR comes from a woman in her 50s who had recovered from COVID-19. Sequencing input: PBMCs or T cells enriched from blood (not recorded which). V usage is TRBV6-4 and J usage is TRBJ1-1; D perhaps matches TRBD1 (6 bases). In DNA form, the CDR3 reads TGTGCCAGCAGCGCAGGGGTCGGCACTGAAGCTTTCTTT. The encoded protein is CASSAGVGTEAFF.